These T cell receptor beta chains were read from a single sample in a study of T-cell memory formation after mild COVID-19. In TCRdb, the 5' RACE reads were re-called with MiXCR into one record per CDR3 protein. The sample shows about 190,000 distinct CDR3 sequences, approximately 16% of them seen only once. The source material was PBMCs or a T cell subset sorted from them (not recorded which). The receptors derive from an adult woman who had mild COVID-19 (a few samples of this study predate the infection). Cell type and time point are not known. Each CDR3 is given with its conserved first and last residue. D genes are given only for firm matches. A row's size may be missing; if present it is once, few, many or a size class.

J gene: TRBJ2-3; clone size: -; D gene: TRBD2; V gene: TRBV7-3; CDR3 length: 16; CDR3 DNA: TGTGCCAGCAGCTTAACGCTAGCGGGAGTGGAGAATACGCAGTATTTT; CDR3 protein: CASSLTLAGVENTQYF
J gene: TRBJ1-1; clone size: -; D gene: -; V gene: TRBV11-3; CDR3 length: 15; CDR3 DNA: TGTGCCAGCGGGGGGGAGGGCATCATGAACACTGAAGCTTTCTTT; CDR3 protein: CASGGEGIMNTEAFF
J gene: TRBJ2-1; clone size: many; D gene: -; V gene: TRBV5-1; CDR3 length: 12; CDR3 DNA: TGCGCCAGCAGCCCGGGATTTAATGAGCAGTTCTTC; CDR3 protein: CASSPGFNEQFF
J gene: TRBJ2-5; clone size: -; D gene: -; V gene: TRBV5-1; CDR3 length: 12; CDR3 DNA: TGCGCCAGCAGCTTGACAGCAGAGACCCAGTACTTC; CDR3 protein: CASSLTAETQYF
J gene: TRBJ2-1; clone size: few; D gene: -; V gene: TRBV12-3/TRBV12-4; CDR3 length: 14; CDR3 DNA: TGTGCCAGCAGTTTCCGGGTGGCTCTCAATGAGCAGTTCTTC; CDR3 protein: CASSFRVALNEQFF
J gene: TRBJ2-3; clone size: -; D gene: -; V gene: TRBV7-8; CDR3 length: 16; CDR3 DNA: TGTGCCAGCAGCCCGAGAGGGCAGCCTAGCACAGATACGCAGTATTTT; CDR3 protein: CASSPRGQPSTDTQYF
J gene: TRBJ1-1; clone size: -; D gene: -; V gene: TRBV18; CDR3 length: 15; CDR3 DNA: TGTGCCAGCTCACCACCCCGTGGGGGAACCCCTGAAGCTTTCTTT; CDR3 protein: CASSPPRGGTPEAFF
J gene: TRBJ2-4; clone size: few; D gene: TRBD1; V gene: TRBV7-2; CDR3 length: 11; CDR3 DNA: TGTGCCAGCAGCTTATTAGACAGGGTGCACTTC; CDR3 protein: CASSLLDRVHF
J gene: TRBJ2-3; clone size: -; D gene: TRBD2; V gene: TRBV5-1; CDR3 length: 14; CDR3 DNA: TGCGCCAGCCAACAGCGGGAGGGCACAGATACGCAGTATTTT; CDR3 protein: CASQQREGTDTQYF
J gene: TRBJ1-2; clone size: many; D gene: -; V gene: TRBV4-3; CDR3 length: 13; CDR3 DNA: TGCGCCAGCAGCCAAGAAGGTGGGCATGGCTACACCTTC; CDR3 protein: CASSQEGGHGYTF
J gene: TRBJ1-3; clone size: -; D gene: TRBD1; V gene: TRBV12-3/TRBV12-4; CDR3 length: 15; CDR3 DNA: TGTGCCAGCAGTTTCGGGACAGGGTCTGGAAACACCATATATTTT; CDR3 protein: CASSFGTGSGNTIYF
J gene: TRBJ1-3; clone size: few; D gene: -; V gene: TRBV30; CDR3 length: 15; CDR3 DNA: TGTGCCTGGAGTGCGGACAGTCACAGAGGAAACACCATATATTTT; CDR3 protein: CAWSADSHRGNTIYF
J gene: TRBJ2-7; clone size: -; D gene: -; V gene: TRBV25-1; CDR3 length: 16; CDR3 DNA: TGTGCCAGCAGTCCCCAAGGCGGGGTAGGGACCTACGAGCAGTACTTC; CDR3 protein: CASSPQGGVGTYEQYF
J gene: TRBJ1-2; clone size: -; D gene: -; V gene: TRBV6-5; CDR3 length: 15; CDR3 DNA: TGTGCCAGCATTTCAATCGGGGGTCCGTTCGATGGCTACACCTTC; CDR3 protein: CASISIGGPFDGYTF
J gene: TRBJ2-1; clone size: -; D gene: TRBD2; V gene: TRBV20-1; CDR3 length: 14; CDR3 DNA: TGCAGTGCTAGAGATGGGACTAGCTCGCGTGAGCAGTTCTTC; CDR3 protein: CSARDGTSSREQFF
J gene: TRBJ2-7; clone size: few; D gene: TRBD2; V gene: TRBV20-1; CDR3 length: 15; CDR3 DNA: TGCAGTGCTAGGCCCACTAGCGGGAGAGTCTACGAGCAGTACTTC; CDR3 protein: CSARPTSGRVYEQYF
J gene: TRBJ1-5; clone size: -; D gene: -; V gene: TRBV4-1; CDR3 length: 14; CDR3 DNA: TGCGCCAGCAGCCAAGCGGGGCTGAATCAGCCCCAGCATTTT; CDR3 protein: CASSQAGLNQPQHF
J gene: TRBJ1-1; clone size: -; D gene: TRBD1; V gene: TRBV5-5; CDR3 length: 15; CDR3 DNA: TGTGCCAGCAGCTTGTTAACAGGGGGAGTCACTGAAGCTTTCTTT; CDR3 protein: CASSLLTGGVTEAFF
J gene: TRBJ2-5; clone size: -; D gene: -; V gene: TRBV5-1; CDR3 length: 14; CDR3 DNA: TGCGCCAGCAGCGCCGGGACGGGCCAAGAGACCCAGTACTTC; CDR3 protein: CASSAGTGQETQYF
J gene: TRBJ2-2; clone size: few; D gene: -; V gene: TRBV3-1; CDR3 length: 18; CDR3 DNA: TGTGCCAGCAGCCAAGGTGGCAACACTCGACGGAACACCGGGGAGCTGTTTTTT; CDR3 protein: CASSQGGNTRRNTGELFF
J gene: TRBJ1-1; clone size: -; D gene: -; V gene: TRBV7-3; CDR3 length: 16; CDR3 DNA: TGTGCCAGCAGCCCCCACTCGACAGTTCTGAACACTGAAGCTTTCTTT; CDR3 protein: CASSPHSTVLNTEAFF
J gene: TRBJ2-6; clone size: few; D gene: -; V gene: TRBV5-1; CDR3 length: 16; CDR3 DNA: TGCGCCAGCAGCTTGGGCCGGAGCTCTGGGGCCAACGTCCTGACTTTC; CDR3 protein: CASSLGRSSGANVLTF
J gene: TRBJ1-1; clone size: few; D gene: TRBD1; V gene: TRBV20-1; CDR3 length: 15; CDR3 DNA: TGCAGTGCTAGAGAGCACAGGGGGAGGAACACTGAAGCTTTCTTT; CDR3 protein: CSAREHRGRNTEAFF
J gene: TRBJ2-5; clone size: -; D gene: TRBD2; V gene: TRBV20-1; CDR3 length: 15; CDR3 DNA: TGCAGTGCGTCGACTAGCGGACTTAGATCAGAGACCCAGTACTTC; CDR3 protein: CSASTSGLRSETQYF
J gene: TRBJ2-5; clone size: many; D gene: TRBD2; V gene: TRBV6-1; CDR3 length: 16; CDR3 DNA: TGTGCCAGCAGTGTCCTAGCGGGGGGGCTCCAAGAGACCCAGTACTTC; CDR3 protein: CASSVLAGGLQETQYF
J gene: TRBJ2-1; clone size: -; D gene: TRBD1; V gene: TRBV12-3/TRBV12-4; CDR3 length: 12; CDR3 DNA: TGTGCCAGCAGTTCTACCGGACAGGGACAGTTCTTC; CDR3 protein: CASSSTGQGQFF
J gene: TRBJ2-3; clone size: -; D gene: -; V gene: TRBV5-1; CDR3 length: 14; CDR3 DNA: TGCGCCAGCAGCTTGGCCCAGAACACAGATACGCAGTATTTT; CDR3 protein: CASSLAQNTDTQYF
J gene: TRBJ2-7; clone size: -; D gene: -; V gene: TRBV6-5; CDR3 length: 13; CDR3 DNA: TGTGCCAGCAGTCCGGACAGAGTGGGAGAGCAGTACTTC; CDR3 protein: CASSPDRVGEQYF
J gene: TRBJ2-5; clone size: -; D gene: -; V gene: TRBV5-6; CDR3 length: 14; CDR3 DNA: TGTGCCAGCAGCTTGATTATTGTTCAAGAGACCCAGTACTTC; CDR3 protein: CASSLIIVQETQYF
J gene: TRBJ1-1; clone size: few; D gene: -; V gene: TRBV12-3/TRBV12-4; CDR3 length: 15; CDR3 DNA: TGTGCCAGCAGTCTCACTCTCCCCATGAACACTGAAGCTTTCTTT; CDR3 protein: CASSLTLPMNTEAFF
J gene: TRBJ2-1; clone size: many; D gene: TRBD1; V gene: TRBV12-3/TRBV12-4; CDR3 length: 16; CDR3 DNA: TGTGCCAGCAGGATACAGGGGTCTTACTCCTACAATGAGCAGTTCTTC; CDR3 protein: CASRIQGSYSYNEQFF
J gene: TRBJ2-7; clone size: few; D gene: -; V gene: TRBV7-2; CDR3 length: 13; CDR3 DNA: TGTGCCAGCAGCTATAGGCTCGCCGCCGAGCAGTACTTC; CDR3 protein: CASSYRLAAEQYF
J gene: TRBJ1-6; clone size: -; D gene: -; V gene: TRBV12-3/TRBV12-4; CDR3 length: 14; CDR3 DNA: TGTGCCAGCCATGGACAGTCCTATAATTCACCCCTCCACTTT; CDR3 protein: CASHGQSYNSPLHF
J gene: TRBJ2-5; clone size: -; D gene: TRBD2; V gene: TRBV6-5; CDR3 length: 18; CDR3 DNA: TGTGCCAGCAGTTACCGAAATAGCGGGAGTAAGGTTAGAGAGACCCAGTACTTC; CDR3 protein: CASSYRNSGSKVRETQYF
J gene: TRBJ2-3; clone size: -; D gene: TRBD2; V gene: TRBV7-2; CDR3 length: 16; CDR3 DNA: TGTGCCAGCAGCTCCCCTGGGCGGGGGGGGTCAAATAAGCAGTATTTT; CDR3 protein: CASSSPGRGGSNKQYF
J gene: TRBJ1-5; clone size: -; D gene: -; V gene: TRBV6-5; CDR3 length: 15; CDR3 DNA: TGTGCCAGCCGCTCCCGGGGAAGCGGGAATCAGCCCCAGCATTTT; CDR3 protein: CASRSRGSGNQPQHF
J gene: TRBJ1-2; clone size: -; D gene: TRBD1; V gene: TRBV5-1; CDR3 length: 13; CDR3 DNA: TGCGCCAGCAGCCCCGGACAGGGCCCTGGCTACACCTTC; CDR3 protein: CASSPGQGPGYTF